This TCR beta chain was found in a study of blood T cell repertoires in COVID-19. The overall study: The United States, Italy and Spain were the sources of the acute and convalescent COVID-19 samples. The analysed material was cDNA or gDNA that came from T cells, B-cell-depleted T cells, or PBMCs.

Germline CDR1 LNHNV, CDR2 YYDKDF (reference sequence). The CDR3 covers 15 residues. Trimming cost V 3 bases and J 0 bases, with 10 bases left between them. Study processing details: Amplification from reference gene primers served as the basis for estimated nucleated cell counts. Sequenced by immunoSEQ multiplex PCR; TCRdb stores in-frame clones only, minus some. V and J calls and clone size are as listed in that table; D and trimming were resolved from the DNA. The top ten hold roughly 30% of the sample, which has about 120,000 clones, about 85% seen once. Material for sequencing was peripheral blood. The receptor's source is a woman older than 75 with acute or convalescent COVID-19. This chain connects TRBV15 to TRBJ2-3; tentatively, D is TRBD2 (6 bases). The CDR3 region is CATSSGGASTDTQYF. Here the CDR3 DNA reads TGTGCCACCAGCAGCGGGGGTGCTAGCACAGATACGCAGTATTTT.